These 5 T cell receptor beta chains originate from one sample sequenced in a study of vaccination effects on CD4 cells after COVID-19 (dated by TCRdb to between 2021 and 2024). Library preparation used the immunoSEQ multiplex PCR assay. Drawn from immuneACCESS, this table holds only the in-frame rearrangements with V and J called that TCRdb kept. Clones are partly lost; checked studies trace under half to an unresolved V gene and leave the rest unexplained. The sample records tens of thousands of clones, more than 65% of which are singletons. The top ten constitute 4.5% to 5.5% of the sample. In the ViraFEST assay, PBMC were stimulated with viral peptide pools, and antigen-specific CD4+ T cell clonotypes were then identified by expansion using TCR sequencing. After around 10 days of culture, CD4+ T cells were isolated with the EasySep CD4+ T cell isolation kit. Convalescent patients had PCR-confirmed SARS-CoV-2 infection between March and December 2020, before Alpha, Beta and Delta variants emerged in the United States.

Their specific antigens are unknown. The sample here was CD4+ T cells from PBMCs cultured with HIV peptides, taken before COVID-19 vaccination. The meaning of the sample's cell subset or site label: HIV-1 Nef peptide pool negative control/reference culture. Receptor source: a human donor who had a prior SARS-CoV-2 infection.

The chain joins TRBV5-1 to TRBJ2-5; D remains unclear. Germline assignment: CDR1 SGHRS and CDR2 YFSETQ. This CDR3 is 16 amino acids long. Trimming stripped 2 bases from V and 7 bases from J, with 21 bases between. For the CDR3, the DNA is TGCGCCAGCAGCTTAGATCCGTATCCATTGTTGGGGACCCAGTACTTC. Amino acid sequence: CASSLDPYPLLGTQYF.

This clone was observed a single time. The chain couples TRBV3-1 (or the pseudogene TRBV3-2) to TRBJ2-1; TRBD2 matches 10 bases. Germline assignment: CDR1 LGHDT and CDR2 YNNKEL (reference sequence). After removal of 1 base from V and 9 bases from J, the junction contained 9 bases not matched to a gene. The CDR3 consists of 16 residues. The CDR3 coding sequence is TGTGCCAGCAGCCAAGTTAGTCTAGCGGGAGCCGGTGAGCAGTTCTTC. Protein product: CASSQVSLAGAGEQFF.

The V gene is TRBV6-1, the J gene TRBJ2-1; no clear D gene. This CDR3 spans 13 amino acids. V was clipped by 1 base and J by 12 bases, with 13 bases between them. Germline V gives CDR1 MNHNS, CDR2 SASEGT. The CDR3 loop is CASSEVRHKAQFF. The CDR3 DNA reads TGTGCCAGCAGTGAAGTACGGCACAAGGCGCAGTTCTTC.

The chain couples TRBV5-5 to TRBJ1-1; 8 bases are a match to TRBD1. Losses at the gene ends were 3 bases for V and 4 bases for J; bases not matched to a gene: 8. This CDR3 spans 15 amino acids. Germline assignment: CDR1 SGHKS and CDR2 YYEKEE (reference sequence). The CDR3 sequence: CASSWPGGMGTEAFF. The CDR3 DNA is TGTGCCAGCAGCTGGCCAGGGGGCATGGGCACTGAAGCTTTCTTT.

The gene calls are TRBV19 and TRBJ2-4; 10 bases are shared with TRBD1. Germline CDR1 is LNHDA and CDR2 is SQIVND (reference sequence). The ends lost 7 bases at V and 8 bases at J; junction bases unmatched: 11. The CDR3 runs to 15 residues. The CDR3 region has the DNA TGTGCCAGTAATTCAGGACAGGGGGTGTGGGACATTCAGTACTTC. Its translation: CASNSGQGVWDIQYF. The full variable domain, in which reference TRBV19 and TRBJ2-4 provide the parts outside the CDR3, is DGGITQSPKYLFRKEGQNVTLSCEQNLNHDAMYWYRQDPGQGLRLIYYSQIVNDFQKGDIAEGYSVSREKKESFPLTVTSAQKNPTAFYLCASNSGQGVWDIQYFGAGTRLSVL.